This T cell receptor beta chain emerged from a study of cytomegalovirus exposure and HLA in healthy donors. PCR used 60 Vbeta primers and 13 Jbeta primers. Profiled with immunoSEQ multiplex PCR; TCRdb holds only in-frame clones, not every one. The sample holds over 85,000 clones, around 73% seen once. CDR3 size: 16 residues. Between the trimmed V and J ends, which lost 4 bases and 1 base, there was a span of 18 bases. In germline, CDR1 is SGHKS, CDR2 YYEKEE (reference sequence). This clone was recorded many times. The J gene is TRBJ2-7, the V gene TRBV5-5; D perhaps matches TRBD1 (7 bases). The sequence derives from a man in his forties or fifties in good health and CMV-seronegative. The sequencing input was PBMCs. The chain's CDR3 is CASSRAGGGYSYEQYF. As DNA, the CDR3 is TGTGCCAGCAGCCGGGCCGGAGGGGGCTATTCCTACGAGCAGTACTTC.